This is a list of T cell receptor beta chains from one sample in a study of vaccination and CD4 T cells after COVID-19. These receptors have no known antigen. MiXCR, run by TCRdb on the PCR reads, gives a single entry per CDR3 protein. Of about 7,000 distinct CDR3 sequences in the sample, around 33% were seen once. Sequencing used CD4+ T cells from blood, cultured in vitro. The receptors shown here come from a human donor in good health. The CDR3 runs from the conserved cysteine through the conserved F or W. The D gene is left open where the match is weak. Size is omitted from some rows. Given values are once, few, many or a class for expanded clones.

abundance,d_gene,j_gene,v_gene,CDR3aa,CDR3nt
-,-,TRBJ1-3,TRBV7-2,CASSLRGGSGNTIYF,TGTGCCAGCAGCTTGAGAGGGGGCTCTGGAAACACCATATATTTT
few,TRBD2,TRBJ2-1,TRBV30,CAWSEGLAGGDEQFF,TGTGCCTGGAGTGAGGGACTAGCGGGGGGCGATGAGCAGTTCTTC
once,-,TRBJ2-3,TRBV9,CASSGDSVDTQYF,TGTGCCAGCAGCGGGGACTCAGTAGATACGCAGTATTTT
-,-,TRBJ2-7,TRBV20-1,CSVRDLPAYEQYF,TGCAGTGTTAGGGACTTGCCAGCTTACGAGCAGTACTTC
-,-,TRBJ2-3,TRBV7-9,CATPISGPTDTQYF,TGTGCCACCCCTATTAGCGGACCTACAGATACGCAGTATTTT
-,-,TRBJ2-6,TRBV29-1,CSVAGRSGANVLTF,TGCAGCGTTGCAGGCCGCTCTGGGGCCAACGTCCTGACTTTC
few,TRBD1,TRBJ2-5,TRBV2,CASSLGGWETQYF,TGTGCCAGCAGTCTAGGGGGCTGGGAGACCCAGTACTTC
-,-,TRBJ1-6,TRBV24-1,CATSPRPEPLHF,TGTGCCACCAGCCCTCGACCTGAACCCCTCCACTTT
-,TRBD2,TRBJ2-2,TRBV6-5,CASSYGEGYTGELFF,TGTGCCAGCAGTTACGGGGAGGGGTACACCGGGGAGCTGTTTTTT
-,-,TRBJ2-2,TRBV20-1,CSARTGGELFF,TGCAGTGCTAGGACAGGCGGGGAGCTGTTTTTT
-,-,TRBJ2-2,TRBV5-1,CASSPGFTGELFF,TGCGCCAGCAGCCCGGGCTTCACCGGGGAGCTGTTTTTT
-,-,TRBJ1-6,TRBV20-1,CSGRRQNILNSPLHF,TGCAGTGGAAGAAGACAGAATATCCTAAATTCACCCCTCCACTTT
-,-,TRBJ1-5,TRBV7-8,CASSLLSQPQHF,TGTGCCAGCAGCTTACTTTCTCAGCCCCAGCATTTT
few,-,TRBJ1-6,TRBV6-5,CASSWQTDPYNSPLHF,TGTGCCAGCAGTTGGCAGACAGATCCATATAATTCACCCCTCCACTTT
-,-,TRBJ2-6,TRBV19,CASAVSGANVLTF,TGTGCCAGTGCAGTCTCTGGGGCCAACGTCCTGACTTTC
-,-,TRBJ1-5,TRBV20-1,CSAEAHSNQPQHF,TGCAGTGCTGAGGCCCATAGCAATCAGCCCCAGCATTTT
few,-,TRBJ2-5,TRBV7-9,CASSLEAGETQYF,TGTGCCAGCAGCTTAGAGGCGGGAGAGACCCAGTACTTC
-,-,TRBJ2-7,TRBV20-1,CSARAPVIRNEQYF,TGCAGTGCTAGAGCCCCGGTAATAAGAAACGAGCAGTACTTC
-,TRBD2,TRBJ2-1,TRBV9,CASSPGLAGGKVYNEQFF,TGTGCCAGCAGCCCGGGACTAGCGGGGGGGAAGGTGTACAATGAGCAGTTCTTC
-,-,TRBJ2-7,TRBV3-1,CASSQRRQAHEQYF,TGTGCCAGCAGCCAAAGAAGGCAGGCCCACGAGCAGTACTTC
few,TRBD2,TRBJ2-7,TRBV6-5,CASSWGGGSSHEQYF,TGTGCCAGCAGTTGGGGCGGGGGATCAAGCCACGAGCAGTACTTC
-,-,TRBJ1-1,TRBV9,CASSVGGSMNTEAFF,TGTGCCAGCAGCGTAGGTGGCAGCATGAACACTGAAGCTTTCTTT
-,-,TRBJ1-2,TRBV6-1,CASSSLGYGYTF,TGTGCCAGCAGCAGCCTGGGCTATGGCTACACCTTC
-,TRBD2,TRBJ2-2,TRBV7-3,CASSFGSGGGTGELFF,TGTGCCAGCAGCTTCGGTAGCGGGGGTGGTACCGGGGAGCTGTTTTTT
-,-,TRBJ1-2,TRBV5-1,CASSPLGVGYTF,TGCGCCAGCAGCCCCCTGGGGGTCGGCTACACCTTC
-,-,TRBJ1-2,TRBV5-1,CASSFDSQGGYTF,TGCGCCAGCAGCTTTGACTCCCAGGGAGGCTACACCTTC
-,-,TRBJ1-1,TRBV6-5,CASSLGRNTEAFF,TGTGCCAGCAGTTTGGGCCGGAACACTGAAGCTTTCTTT
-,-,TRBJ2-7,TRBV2,CASRLDRLLAWPTYEQYF,TGTGCCAGCAGGCTGGACCGACTGCTAGCTTGGCCAACCTACGAGCAGTACTTC
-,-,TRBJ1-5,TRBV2,CASSELTGLRAQPQHF,TGTGCCAGCAGTGAACTGACGGGTCTCCGGGCTCAGCCCCAGCATTTT
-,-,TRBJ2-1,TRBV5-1,CASSLDRRNEQFF,TGCGCCAGCAGCTTGGATAGGCGGAATGAGCAGTTCTTC
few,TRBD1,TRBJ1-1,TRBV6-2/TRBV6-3,CASSYQGVIGTEAFF,TGTGCCAGCAGTTACCAGGGGGTTATTGGCACTGAAGCTTTCTTT
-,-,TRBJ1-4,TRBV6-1,CASGPGGVNEKLFF,TGTGCCAGCGGACCTGGGGGGGTAAATGAAAAACTGTTTTTT